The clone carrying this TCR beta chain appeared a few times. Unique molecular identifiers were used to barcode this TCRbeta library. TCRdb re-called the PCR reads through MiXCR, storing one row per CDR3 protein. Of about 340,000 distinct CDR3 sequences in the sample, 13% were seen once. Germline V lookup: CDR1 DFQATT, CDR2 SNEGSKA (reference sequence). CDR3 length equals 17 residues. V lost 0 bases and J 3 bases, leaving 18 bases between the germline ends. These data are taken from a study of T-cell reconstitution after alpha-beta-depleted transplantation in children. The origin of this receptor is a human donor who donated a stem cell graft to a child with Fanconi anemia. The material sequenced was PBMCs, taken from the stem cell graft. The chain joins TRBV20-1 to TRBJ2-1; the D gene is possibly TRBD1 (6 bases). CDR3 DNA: TGCAGTGCTAGAGATCCGACAGGAATCCTACTCTACAATGAGCAGTTCTTC. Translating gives CSARDPTGILLYNEQFF.